This TCR beta chain was retrieved from a study of cytomegalovirus exposure and HLA in healthy donors. The PCR made use of 60 Vbeta and 13 Jbeta primers. The data were produced by immunoSEQ multiplex PCR, yet TCRdb's version contains in-frame clones alone and is incomplete. The table lists about 91,000 clones, roughly nine tenths of them singletons. V was pared by 1 base and J by 2 bases, with 5 bases of the junction left unmatched. Germline lookup yields CDR1 LGHNA and CDR2 YNFKEQ. This CDR3 is built from 16 residues. On this clone itself: The antigen is unknown.

Whole-study results and caveats: Accounts indicate the classifier identified cytomegalovirus status with strong specificity and sensitivity.

The material sequenced was PBMCs. The chain combines TRBV4-2 with TRBJ1-1, with 9 bases aligning to TRBD1. The source of this sequence is a young man in good health and CMV-seropositive. The CDR3 sequence is CASSQAGQGLNTEAFF. The DNA of the CDR3 is TGTGCCAGCAGCCAAGCCGGACAGGGGCTCAACACTGAAGCTTTCTTT.